This T cell receptor beta chain was sequenced during a study of Ad26.COV2.S vaccination and SARS-CoV-2 variants. Study-level background: Donor allocation was to the COV1001 Ad26.COV2.S trial arm. Into the muscle, Ad26.COV2.S was dosed once or twice, 56 days apart. Overall study findings and caveats: Responses of spike-specific T cells (both CD8+ and CD4+) reportedly showed substantial breadth after vaccination.

Profiling relied on immunoSEQ multiplex PCR, and the TCRdb table lists in-frame clones only, not all of them. The data hold approximately 460,000 clones, with around 89% observed a single time. For this clone: Its matching antigen is unknown.

V gave up 8 bases and J gave up 2 bases; unmatched junction bases: 3. Germline V gene data show CDR1 as GTSNPN and CDR2 as SVGIG (reference sequence). The CDR3 totals 11 residues. Regarding treatment: roughly 18 received Ad26.COV2.S at low or high dose, single or two shots; several received placebo; per-sample allocation not given. Samples analyzed were those drawn on day 63 after the first vaccine or placebo injection. The V and J genes are TRBV30 and TRBJ2-7; TRBD2 matches 7 bases. Sequences were derived from peripheral blood, sampled in a trial of Ad26.COV2.S vaccine versus placebo. This receptor was identified in a person aged 18-60 years who received the Ad26.COV2.S COVID-19 vaccine or a placebo. The CDR3 protein is CASGDPYEQYF. The CDR3 DNA reads TGTGCCAGCGGGGACCCCTACGAGCAGTACTTC.